One and the same sample provided the 21 T cell receptor beta chains below, sequenced in a study of vaccination and CD4 T cells after COVID-19. The sample's treatment: approximately 10-day PBMC culture with coronavirus spike peptide pools or control peptides (ViraFEST assay). Sequence data for DNA of cultured CD4+ T cells were generated by the Oncomine TCR Beta short-read assay. Each CDR3 protein gets one entry after TCRdb re-called the PCR reads with MiXCR. In the table there are over 9,500 distinct CDR3 sequences, about half of which are singletons. Their antigens are not known. The material sequenced was CD4+ T cells from blood, cultured in vitro. These receptors all stem from a human donor who had recovered from COVID-19.

The V call is TRBV11-3, the J call TRBJ2-5, with TRBD2 identical over 7 bases. From germline, CDR1 is SGHNT and CDR2 YENEEA. Germline trimming cut 6 bases from V and 5 bases from J; bases unmatched to any gene: 15. This CDR3 comprises 16 residues. The CDR3 here is CASSRYRDYEQETQYF. DNA for the CDR3: TGTGCCAGCAGTCGTTACCGGGACTACGAGCAGGAGACCCAGTACTTC. The entire variable domain, with the rest obtained from reference TRBV11-3 and TRBJ2-5, is as follows: EAGVVQSPRYKIIEKKQPVAFWCNPISGHNTLYWYLQNLGQGPELLIRYENEEAVDDSQLPKDRFSAERLKGVDSTLKIQPAELGDSAVYLCASSRYRDYEQETQYFGPGTRLLVL.

The table lists this clonotype with a few counts. V gene TRBV6-1 combines with J gene TRBJ1-5, with no clear D. V dropped 3 bases and J dropped 9 bases, with 12 bases sitting between them. The CDR3 loop spans 13 amino acids. CDR1 is MNHNS and CDR2 is SASEGT in the germline V gene. CDR3 coding DNA: TGTGCCAGCAGTGACCCCCTGGTCGGGCCCCAGCATTTT. Translating it yields CASSDPLVGPQHF.

This clonotype was found a few times. Here the CDR3 reads CASSPQVSGGTYNEQFF. CDR3 DNA sequence: TGTGCCAGCAGCCCACAGGTTAGCGGGGGGACCTACAATGAGCAGTTCTTC. The V call is TRBV6-2 or TRBV6-3, the J call TRBJ2-1; TRBD2 matches 10 bases. Per the germline V gene, CDR1 is MNHEY and CDR2 is SVGEGT. The trim removed 6 bases at V and 2 bases at J, leaving 10 bases unmatched. This CDR3 is 17 amino acids long.

The V and J genes are TRBV21-1 and TRBJ1-1. TRBV21-1 is tagged as a pseudogene. The CDR3 runs to 18 residues. In DNA, the CDR3 is TGTGCCAGCAGCAAAGCGCTTTGTGGCGTCAGGGAGGTCACTGAAGCTTTCTTT. Protein product: CASSKALCGVREVTEAFF.

V and J are TRBV19 and TRBJ1-1; the match to TRBD1 covers 7 bases. This CDR3 is 13 amino acids long. Per germline, CDR1 LNHDA and CDR2 SQIVND (reference sequence). The junction had 7 bases not matched to a gene; V was cut back by 6 bases and J by 6 bases. In DNA form, the CDR3 reads TGTGCCAGTAGCGGACAGGTAACAGCTGAAGCTTTCTTT. Translated, it gives CASSGQVTAEAFF.

The rearrangement joins TRBV20-1 to TRBJ2-4, with D possibly called TRBD1 or TRBD2 (5 bases each). The V and J ends lost 4 bases and 8 bases respectively, with 18 bases between them. The germline V gene has CDR1 DFQATT and CDR2 SNEGSKA (reference sequence). This CDR3 region has 14 residues. The CDR3 DNA is TGCAGTGCTAAAGGCCGGGACCCCCGGGACATTCAGTACTTC. Translating it yields CSAKGRDPRDIQYF.

This chain joins TRBV5-8 and TRBJ1-1; D is ambiguous. The germline V gene has CDR1 SGHTS and CDR2 YDEGEE. The CDR3 totals 15 residues. V lost 4 bases, J lost 1 base, and 14 bases lay in between. CDR3 loop: CASSLWVTANTEAFF. For the CDR3, the DNA is TGTGCCAGCAGCCTCTGGGTGACGGCGAACACTGAAGCTTTCTTT.

J is TRBJ1-5 and V is TRBV20-1; a possible D gene is TRBD1 (5 bases). From germline, CDR1 is DFQATT and CDR2 SNEGSKA (reference sequence). The V gene lost 3 bases and the J gene lost 7 bases, with 13 bases spanning the gap. The CDR3 is 13 residues long. CDR3 residues: CSARPGLVQPQHF. In DNA, the CDR3 is TGCAGTGCTAGGCCAGGGTTGGTGCAGCCCCAGCATTTT.

In DNA, the CDR3 is TGTGCCAGTTCTGCGGGACCGTTCCCTTACGAGCAGTACTTC. This encodes CASSAGPFPYEQYF. This chain joins TRBV2 and TRBJ2-7; tentatively, D is TRBD2 (6 bases). The germline V gene encodes CDR1 SNHLY and CDR2 FYNNEI. The ends were cut back, 9 bases at V and 4 bases at J, with 19 bases in the middle. This CDR3 region has 14 residues.

This clonotype came up a few times. The rearrangement uses TRBV18 and TRBJ2-7; D assignment may be TRBD1 or TRBD2 (6 bases each). Between the trimmed V and J ends, which lost 2 bases and 7 bases, there was a span of 15 bases. Germline V gene data show CDR1 as KGHSH and CDR2 as LQKENI. This CDR3 has 14 residues. CDR3 region: CASSPVGGSQEQYF. The CDR3 DNA is TGTGCCAGCTCACCAGTCGGGGGCTCACAAGAGCAGTACTTC.

The CDR3 region is CASSEGRRTEAFF. The CDR3 region has the DNA TGTGCCAGCAGTGAGGGCAGGAGAACTGAAGCTTTCTTT. V gene TRBV6-1 combines with J gene TRBJ1-1; D gene unclear. There are 13 residues in the CDR3. Germline-derived CDR1 and CDR2 are MNHNS and SASEGT. The germline V and J ends were trimmed by 3 bases and 5 bases, with 10 bases remaining between them.

The chain links TRBV7-2 to TRBJ2-5; 9 bases fit TRBD2. V dropped 5 bases and J dropped 2; count of bases not matched to a gene: 3. The CDR3 runs 14 residues. Germline-derived CDR1 and CDR2 are SGHTA and FQGNSA. Here the CDR3 reads CASSPAGGQETQYF. Here the CDR3 DNA reads TGTGCCAGCAGCCCAGCGGGGGGACAAGAGACCCAGTACTTC.

V usage is TRBV6-1 and J usage is TRBJ2-3; 8 bases agree with TRBD1. With V trimmed by 7 bases and J by 0 bases, 6 bases remained unmatched. CDR1 and CDR2 (germline): MNHNS, SASEGT. The CDR3 contains 15 residues. The CDR3 bases are TGTGCCAGCACCTACCGGGACAGGAGCACAGATACGCAGTATTTT. This gives the protein CASTYRDRSTDTQYF.

This chain joins TRBV4-1 and TRBJ2-4; possible D gene TRBD2, 6 bases. Between the trimmed V and J ends, which lost 2 bases and 3 bases, there was a span of 8 bases. The germline V gene has CDR1 MGHRA and CDR2 YSYEKL. This CDR3 comprises 14 residues. DNA for the CDR3: TGCGCCAGCAGCCAACTGGGGGGCAAAAACATTCAGTACTTC. Translating gives CASSQLGGKNIQYF.

The rearrangement joins TRBV6-1 to TRBJ1-2, with D hard to call. V lost 6 bases and J 7 bases, leaving 15 bases between the germline ends. Germline V lookup: CDR1 MNHNS, CDR2 SASEGT. The CDR3 totals 13 residues. The CDR3 is CASSSPTGAGYTF. CDR3 coding DNA: TGTGCCAGCAGCTCTCCGACGGGTGCTGGCTACACCTTC.

J is TRBJ1-1 and V is TRBV7-9; no clear D. The CDR3 extends over 12 amino acids. Trimming removed 5 bases at V and 2 bases at J, with 6 bases between. Germline V gene data show CDR1 as SEHNR and CDR2 as FQNEAQ (reference sequence). The CDR3 nucleotides read TGTGCCAGCAGCACCGCCAACACTGAAGCTTTCTTT. Its protein is CASSTANTEAFF.

Only a few counts were recorded for this clonotype. This chain links TRBV7-2 with TRBJ1-6; D is possibly TRBD1 (5 bases). The length of the CDR3 is 14 residues. CDR1 and CDR2 from the germline V gene are SGHTA and FQGNSA. Trimming left V 3 bases short and J 10 bases short, with 13 bases between. This chain's CDR3 is CASSFRGEQSPLHF. The CDR3 nucleotides read TGTGCCAGCAGCTTCCGGGGGGAACAGTCACCCCTCCACTTT.

The J gene is TRBJ1-1, the V gene TRBV6-5; D remains ambiguous. CDR3 size: 13 residues. V was clipped by 2 bases and J by 2 bases, with 6 bases between them. Germline CDR1 reads MNHEY; CDR2 reads SVGAGI. CDR3 protein: CASSYGRNTEAFF. The CDR3 DNA is TGTGCCAGCAGTTACGGCAGAAACACTGAAGCTTTCTTT.

The chain uses TRBV27 and TRBJ2-7; 11 bases match TRBD2. This CDR3 region has 14 residues. Germline V lookup: CDR1 MNHEY, CDR2 SMNVEV (reference sequence). Unmatched junction bases numbered 6, after V lost 5 bases and J lost 6 bases. The CDR3 spells CASSVLAGVGEQYF. The DNA for the CDR3 is TGTGCCAGCAGTGTACTAGCGGGAGTGGGCGAGCAGTACTTC.

A few counts support this clonotype. The CDR3 loop reads CASSLTRGGGYEQYF. In DNA form, the CDR3 reads TGTGCCAGCAGCTTAACTCGGGGCGGCGGCTACGAGCAGTACTTC. V gene TRBV7-3 combines with J gene TRBJ2-7; the D gene could be TRBD1 or TRBD2 (5 bases each). Germline V gene sequence: CDR1 SGHTA, CDR2 FQGTGA. Trimming removed 0 bases from V and 3 bases from J, with 12 bases in between. This CDR3 has 15 residues.

The rearrangement joins TRBV20-1 to TRBJ2-3; possible D gene TRBD2, 6 bases. This CDR3 has 11 amino acids. In germline, CDR1 is DFQATT, CDR2 SNEGSKA (reference sequence). The CDR3 DNA follows: TGCAGCGAGCGGGTCACAGATACGCAGTATTTT. Translated, it gives CSERVTDTQYF.